These 6 T cell receptor beta chains share one sample of origin, sequenced in a study of PD-L1 blockade in urothelial cancer. This sample's time point: peripheral blood 6 weeks after treatment start. Assay used: immunoSEQ multiplex PCR; TCRdb lists only in-frame clones, some missing. Here the sample spans some 51,000 clones, 70% to 90% being singletons. The sequences come from PBMCs, collected around atezolizumab (anti-PD-L1) treatment. The receptor source for this set is a man aged 55 to 70 with urothelial cancer.

The V and J genes are TRBV6-5 and TRBJ1-1, with D unresolved. The germline CDR1 and CDR2 sequences are MNHEY and SVGAGI. Deletions cut 5 bases from V and 7 bases from J, with 8 bases between. The CDR3 totals 11 residues. The CDR3 DNA sequence: TGTGCCAGCAGTCGCGGATATGAAGCTTTCTTT. Its translation is CASSRGYEAFF.

The chain carries TRBV11-2 and TRBJ1-1; D gene uncertain. Germline V gives CDR1 SGHAT, CDR2 FQNNGV. The CDR3 covers 15 residues. The ends were cut back, 3 bases at V and 1 base at J, with 12 bases in the middle. The CDR3 region has the DNA TGTGCCAGCAGCTTGGGCCCGTATCGGAACACTGAAGCTTTCTTT. Protein sequence: CASSLGPYRNTEAFF.

This CDR3 is CARTGRGPTDTQYF. The DNA of the CDR3 is TGTGCCAGGACAGGAAGAGGGCCCACAGATACGCAGTATTTT. The rearrangement joins TRBV6-4 to TRBJ2-3, with a weak D call TRBD1 (6 bases). V lost 9 bases, J lost 2 bases, and 15 bases lay in between. This CDR3 is 14 amino acids long. Germline V gene data show CDR1 as MRHNA and CDR2 as SNTAGT.

The J gene is TRBJ2-7, the V gene TRBV2; D may be TRBD1 (5 bases). Per germline, CDR1 SNHLY and CDR2 FYNNEI. The CDR3 covers 14 residues. V was shortened by 5 bases and J by 0 bases, with 11 bases between the two germline ends. This CDR3 is CASSLQVLSYEQYF. The CDR3 DNA reads as TGTGCCAGCAGTCTACAGGTCCTCTCCTACGAGCAGTACTTC.

CDR3 bases: TGTGCCTCGGCGGGGGGCTCAGAGACCCAGTACTTC. This codes for CASAGGSETQYF. J is TRBJ2-5 and V is TRBV2; 8 bases are shared with TRBD2. The CDR3 loop spans 12 amino acids. Trimming cost V 11 bases and J 4 bases; bases outside gene matches: 6. From germline, CDR1 is SNHLY and CDR2 FYNNEI.

The rearrangement joins TRBV5-1 to TRBJ2-5, with D maybe TRBD2 (5 bases). The CDR3 spans 15 residues. V lost 0 bases, J lost 0 bases, and 9 bases lay in between. The V gene's germline CDR1 is SGHRS and CDR2 YFSETQ. CDR3 protein: CASSLAGEYQETQYF. CDR3 bases: TGCGCCAGCAGCTTGGCCGGGGAGTACCAAGAGACCCAGTACTTC.